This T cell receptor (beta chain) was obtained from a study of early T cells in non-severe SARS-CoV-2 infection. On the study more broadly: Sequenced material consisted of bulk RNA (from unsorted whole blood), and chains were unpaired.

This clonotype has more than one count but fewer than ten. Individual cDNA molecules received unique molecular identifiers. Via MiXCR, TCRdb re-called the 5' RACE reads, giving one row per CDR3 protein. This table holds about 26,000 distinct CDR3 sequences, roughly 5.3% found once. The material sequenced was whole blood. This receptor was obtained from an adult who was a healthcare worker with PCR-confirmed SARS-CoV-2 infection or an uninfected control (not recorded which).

CDR3 loop: CSARADSSTEAFF. The CDR3 DNA is TGCAGTGCTAGAGCGGACAGTTCCACTGAAGCTTTCTTT. The V gene is TRBV20-1, the J gene TRBJ1-1, with D possibly being TRBD1 (6 bases). Trimming took off 1 base at V and 4 bases at J, with 10 bases between the two ends. This CDR3 spans 13 amino acids. Germline assignment: CDR1 DFQATT and CDR2 SNEGSKA (reference sequence).